This T cell receptor (beta chain) was recorded in a study of T cell clonality in common variable immunodeficiency. This table comes from immunoSEQ multiplex PCR, and its TCRdb copy is limited to in-frame clones, with some not included. Altogether roughly 34,000 clones were found in the sample, and no singletons occur. Germline V CDR1 and CDR2: SNHLY, FYNNEI. V lost 5 bases to trimming and J lost 4 bases, with 8 bases between them. The CDR3 is made up of 13 amino acids. Study observations and caveats: Fewer deletions and N-nucleotide insertions were reportedly seen in common variable immunodeficiency TCR beta sequences. The cause of increased CVID clonality remains unclear without subpopulation sequencing.

This clone came up many times. The antigen is undetermined. The DNA ends 3 residues before the CDR3 does, and the rest of the CDR3 is filled in from the germline J gene. J is TRBJ2-2 and V is TRBV2, with D unresolved. The sample taken for sequencing was peripheral blood mononuclear cells. The clonotype was recovered from a person aged 18 to 75 in good health. CDR3 DNA (partial): TGTGCCAGCAGTCCTCTACCCACCGGGGAG. This sequence encodes CASSPLPTGE. The CDR3 as a whole reads CASSPLPTGELFF.